Shown below are 21 T cell receptor beta chains from a single sample sequenced in a study of T cell responses to AZD1222 COVID-19 vaccine. Data came from immunoSEQ multiplex PCR; TCRdb stores just in-frame clones and leaves some out. The repertoire includes 150,000 to 200,000 clones, 85% to 95% of them detected once, and 3.5% to 5% sits in the top ten. The material was peripheral blood, obtained on day 0 of AZD1222 vaccination. The receptors derive from an adult in good health.

In this sample, this clone turned up once. V gene TRBV2 combines with J gene TRBJ1-2; 7 bases map to TRBD1. V shed 6 bases, J shed 7 bases, and the junction held 11 bases outside the gene matches. This CDR3 has 14 residues. Per the germline V gene, CDR1 is SNHLY and CDR2 is FYNNEI. CDR3 coding DNA: TGTGCCAGCAGCGAACAGGGGCCTGCTGGTGGCTACACCTTC. Its translation is CASSEQGPAGGYTF.

V gene TRBV27 combines with J gene TRBJ1-1; TRBD1 matches at 9 bases. The germline V gene encodes CDR1 MNHEY and CDR2 SMNVEV (reference sequence). Trimming cost V 5 bases and J 5 bases; bases outside gene matches: 12. The CDR3 totals 16 residues. CDR3 coding DNA: TGTGCCAGCAGTCTAACCGGGACAGGGTTTCCGACTGAAGCTTTCTTT. As protein: CASSLTGTGFPTEAFF.

This clone was observed once. V and J are TRBV7-9 and TRBJ1-2; possible D gene TRBD1, 5 bases. This CDR3 is 14 amino acids long. Germline V gene sequence: CDR1 SEHNR, CDR2 FQNEAQ (reference sequence). Trimming removed 2 bases from V and 6 bases from J, with 13 bases in between. CDR3 in amino acids: CASSLSGGGNGYTF. The CDR3 DNA follows: TGTGCCAGCAGCTTATCCGGGGGGGGAAATGGCTACACCTTC.

This chain connects TRBV3-1 (or the pseudogene TRBV3-2) to TRBJ2-5; perhaps TRBD2 as D (6 bases). Germline values: CDR1 LGHDT, CDR2 YNNKEL (reference sequence). The CDR3 has 15 amino acids. Trimming removed 4 bases at V and 0 bases at J, with 12 bases between. CDR3 loop: CASSLRESDQETQYF. The CDR3 region has the DNA TGTGCCAGCAGCCTCCGGGAGTCGGACCAAGAGACCCAGTACTTC.

The gene calls are TRBV5-1 and TRBJ2-7; D may be TRBD1 or TRBD2 (5 bases each). The CDR3 covers 16 residues. Germline V gene data show CDR1 as SGHRS and CDR2 as YFSETQ. Trimming pared 4 bases from V and 2 bases from J, leaving 19 bases between. The CDR3 sequence: CASSPRAGTGTYEQYF. CDR3 nucleotide sequence: TGCGCCAGCAGCCCTCGGGCCGGGACCGGGACCTACGAGCAGTACTTC. The complete variable domain, with remaining parts taken from reference TRBV5-1 and TRBJ2-7, reads KAGVTQTPRYLIKTRGQQVTLSCSPISGHRSVSWYQQTPGQGLQFLFEYFSETQRNKGNFPGRFSGRQFSNSRSEMNVSTLELGDSALYLCASSPRAGTGTYEQYFGPGTRLTVT.

This clone appeared once. The gene calls are TRBV12-3 or TRBV12-4 and TRBJ2-2; unclear D gene. V was shortened by 4 bases and J by 8 bases, with 11 bases between the two germline ends. The CDR3 length is 13 residues. The CDR3 region is CASSSLTLGELFF. The CDR3 region has the DNA TGTGCCAGCAGTTCCCTTACTTTGGGGGAGCTGTTTTTT.

This clone was seen once. The chain couples TRBV27 to TRBJ1-4; 7 bases line up with TRBD1. The CDR3 runs 15 residues. The germline V gene has CDR1 MNHEY and CDR2 SMNVEV (reference sequence). Trimming took 5 bases from V and 10 from J; bases not matched to a gene: 13. This chain's CDR3 is CASSNLPTGSGKLFF. Written as DNA, the CDR3 is TGTGCCAGCAGTAATCTCCCGACAGGGTCTGGAAAACTGTTTTTT.

This chain uses TRBV28 with TRBJ2-2; D might be TRBD2 (5 bases). Germline V CDR1 and CDR2: MDHEN, SYDVKM. This CDR3 has 12 amino acids. The CDR3: CATGTNTGELFF. The CDR3 region has the DNA TGTGCGACGGGAACGAACACCGGGGAGCTGTTTTTT.

The table lists this clone with a few counts. This sequence joins TRBV19 and TRBJ1-3; D remains ambiguous. Germline values: CDR1 LNHDA, CDR2 SQIVND (reference sequence). The CDR3 runs to 14 residues. The V and J ends lost 5 bases and 1 base respectively, with 9 bases between them. CDR3 nucleotides: TGTGCCAGTAGTCCGTGGCTATCTGGAAACACCATATATTTT. Its protein product is CASSPWLSGNTIYF.

The chain links TRBV7-6 to TRBJ2-2; TRBD1 agrees at 7 bases. The V gene's germline CDR1 is SGHVS and CDR2 FNYEAQ. This CDR3 contains 16 residues. V shed 5 bases and J 3 bases; nucleotides not matched to a gene: 9. Written as DNA, the CDR3 is TGTGCCAGCAGCCCGGAGACAGGGCAATACACCGGGGAGCTGTTTTTT. Translating it yields CASSPETGQYTGELFF. The whole variable domain, remainder taken from reference TRBV7-6 and TRBJ2-2, is GAGVSQSPRYKVTKRGQDVALRCDPISGHVSLYWYRQALGQGPEFLTYFNYEAQQDKSGLPNDRFSAERPEGSISTLTIQRTEQRDSAMYRCASSPETGQYTGELFFGEGSRLTVL.

The V gene is TRBV6-1, the J gene TRBJ1-4; 9 bases agree with TRBD1. Trimming took 3 bases from V and 7 from J; bases not matched to a gene: 3. The CDR3 length is 14 residues. Germline V gene lookup returns CDR1 MNHNS and CDR2 SASEGT. CDR3 loop: CASSDGQGIEKLFF. CDR3 DNA sequence: TGTGCCAGCAGTGACGGACAGGGGATTGAAAAACTGTTTTTT.

This sequence joins TRBV3-1 (or the pseudogene TRBV3-2) and TRBJ1-2, with D uncertain. This CDR3 comprises 13 residues. The V end was cut by 0 bases, the J end by 7 bases, with 9 bases between. Germline V lookup: CDR1 LGHDT, CDR2 YNNKEL (reference sequence). For the CDR3, the DNA is TGTGCCAGCAGCCAAGATCACGGGAGTGGCTACACCTTC. It codes for CASSQDHGSGYTF.

This clone was detected a few times. The rearrangement uses TRBV27 and TRBJ1-2, with D uncertain. With 2 bases removed from V and 5 bases from J, the gap between germline ends came to 9 bases. Germline CDR1 reads MNHEY; CDR2 reads SMNVEV (reference sequence). The CDR3 length is 13 residues. The CDR3 here is CASSLIVGYGYTF. For the CDR3, the DNA is TGTGCCAGCAGTTTAATCGTAGGGTATGGCTACACCTTC.

The chain couples TRBV2 to TRBJ1-3; D is ambiguous. The V end was cut by 1 base, the J end by 1 base, with 8 bases between. From germline, CDR1 is SNHLY and CDR2 FYNNEI. The CDR3 contains 15 residues. CDR3 sequence reads: CASSEVRSSGNTIYF. CDR3 coding DNA: TGTGCCAGCAGTGAAGTGCGATCGTCTGGAAACACCATATATTTT.

This chain links TRBV20-1 with TRBJ1-1, with D uncertain. Trimming shortened V by 3 bases and J by 0 bases, and 2 bases separated the two germline ends. Germline CDR1 DFQATT, CDR2 SNEGSKA (reference sequence). This CDR3 comprises 11 residues. CDR3 sequence: CSASMNTEAFF. DNA for the CDR3: TGCAGTGCTAGTATGAACACTGAAGCTTTCTTT.

The chain recombines TRBV7-8 with TRBJ1-2; D not certain. V was cut by 5 bases and J by 6 bases, with 22 bases left in between. Germline V lookup: CDR1 SGHVS, CDR2 FQNEAQ. This CDR3 is built from 16 residues. The CDR3 bases are TGTGCCAGCAGCCCCAGCCGTCAGGTTCATGGAAATGGCTACACCTTC. It encodes CASSPSRQVHGNGYTF.

V usage is TRBV12-3 or TRBV12-4 and J usage is TRBJ2-1, with D unclear. V shed 3 bases and J shed 0 bases, with 3 bases lying between them. The CDR3 runs to 13 residues. The CDR3, as DNA: TGTGCCAGCAGTTTTAGCTCCTACAATGAGCAGTTCTTC. Protein product: CASSFSSYNEQFF.

V is TRBV9 and J is TRBJ2-3; D unclear. Trimming shortened V by 1 base and J by 4 bases, and 10 bases separated the two germline ends. Germline loops: CDR1 SGDLS, CDR2 YYNGEE. The CDR3 runs to 14 residues. The CDR3 DNA follows: TGTGCCAGCAGCGTAAAGGGTTTCGCAGATACGCAGTATTTT. Its translation is CASSVKGFADTQYF.

CDR3 sequence: CASSQRAEAFF. The CDR3 DNA reads TGTGCCAGCAGCCAAAGGGCTGAAGCTTTCTTT. V usage is TRBV4-2 and J usage is TRBJ1-1, with D unclear. Germline CDR1 and CDR2: LGHNA and YNFKEQ. The germline V and J ends were trimmed by 2 bases and 6 bases, with 4 bases remaining between them. The CDR3 covers 11 residues.

The gene calls are TRBV19 and TRBJ2-2; a possible D gene is TRBD1 (6 bases). Trimming pared 6 bases from V and 1 base from J, leaving 15 bases between. The CDR3 loop spans 16 amino acids. Per the germline V gene, CDR1 is LNHDA and CDR2 is SQIVND (reference sequence). The CDR3: CASRQGRTGNTGELFF. CDR3 DNA: TGTGCCAGTAGGCAGGGGCGAACAGGGAACACCGGGGAGCTGTTTTTT. The variable domain in full, completed from reference TRBV19 and TRBJ2-2, reads DGGITQSPKYLFRKEGQNVTLSCEQNLNHDAMYWYRQDPGQGLRLIYYSQIVNDFQKGDIAEGYSVSREKKESFPLTVTSAQKNPTAFYLCASRQGRTGNTGELFFGEGSRLTVL.

The chain joins TRBV6-5 to TRBJ2-7, with D possibly TRBD2 on 6 matching bases. Germline V gene sequence: CDR1 MNHEY, CDR2 SVGAGI. The CDR3 covers 12 residues. V lost 6 bases and J lost 7, with 13 bases in between. The CDR3 reads CASRRSAGEQYF. For the CDR3, the DNA is TGTGCCAGCAGGAGGTCGGCGGGGGAGCAGTACTTC.